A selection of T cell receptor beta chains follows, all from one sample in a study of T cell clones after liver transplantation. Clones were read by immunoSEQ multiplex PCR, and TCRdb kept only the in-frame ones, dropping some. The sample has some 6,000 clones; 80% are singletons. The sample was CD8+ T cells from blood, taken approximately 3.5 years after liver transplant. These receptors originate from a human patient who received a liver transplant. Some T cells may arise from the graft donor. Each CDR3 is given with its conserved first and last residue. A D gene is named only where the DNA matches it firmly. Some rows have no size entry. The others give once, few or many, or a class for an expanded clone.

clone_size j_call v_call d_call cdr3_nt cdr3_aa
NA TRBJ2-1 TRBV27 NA TGTGCCAGCAGTTTATCGAATTGGGGGACCACCTACAATGAGCAGTTCTTC CASSLSNWGTTYNEQFF
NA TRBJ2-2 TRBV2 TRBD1 TGTGCCAGCATTCCGCCGGACAGGGGGAACACCGGGGAGCTGTTTTTT CASIPPDRGNTGELFF
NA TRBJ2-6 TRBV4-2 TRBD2 TGTGCCAGCAGCCTAACTAGCGGGAGAATTGGGGCCAACGTCCTGACTTTC CASSLTSGRIGANVLTF
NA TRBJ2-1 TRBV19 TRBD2 TGTGCCAGTAGTATCCTAGCGGGATACAATGAGCAGTTCTTC CASSILAGYNEQFF
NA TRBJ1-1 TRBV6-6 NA TGTGCCAGCAGTTACGCTTCCGGAGGTACTGAAGCTTTCTTT CASSYASGGTEAFF
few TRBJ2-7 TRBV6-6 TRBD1 TGTGCCAGCAGTTACCCGAAAGGGGGCGAGAACGAGCAGTACTTC CASSYPKGGENEQYF
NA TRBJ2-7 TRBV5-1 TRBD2 TGCGCCAGCAGCTGGACTAGCGGGAGTGTCGAGCAGTACTTC CASSWTSGSVEQYF
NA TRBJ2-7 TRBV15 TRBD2 TGTGCCACCAGCAGATCCGGACTAGACTACGAGCAGTACTTC CATSRSGLDYEQYF
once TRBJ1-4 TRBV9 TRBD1 TGTGCCAGCAGCGTAGAGGGGGCGTGGGGTGAAAAACTGTTTTTT CASSVEGAWGEKLFF
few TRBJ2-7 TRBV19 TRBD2 TGTGCCAGTAGTATAAGCGGGGTACCCTACGAGCAGTACTTC CASSISGVPYEQYF
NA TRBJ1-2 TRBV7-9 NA TGTGCCAGCAGCTCTGGACAGAGCGTAGGCTGGGGCTACACCTTC CASSSGQSVGWGYTF
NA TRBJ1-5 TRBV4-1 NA TGCGCCAGCAGCCAAGATTTCGGGCAGGGACCCCTCCTTAGCAATCAGCCCCAGCATTTT CASSQDFGQGPLLSNQPQHF
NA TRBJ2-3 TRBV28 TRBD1 TGTGCCAGCAGTTTGTGGGGACAGAACACAGATACGCAGTATTTT CASSLWGQNTDTQYF
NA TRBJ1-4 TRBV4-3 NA TGCGCCAGCAGCCAAATTACAGGGCCACCTGAAAAACTGTTTTTT CASSQITGPPEKLFF
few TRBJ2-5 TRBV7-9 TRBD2 TGTGCCAGCAGCCTCGGGCTAGCGGGAGCAGAGACCCAGTACTTC CASSLGLAGAETQYF
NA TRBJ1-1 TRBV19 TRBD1 TGTGCCAGTAGTCAAGGGACAGGGACCATTGAAGCTTTCTTT CASSQGTGTIEAFF
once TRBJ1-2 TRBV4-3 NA TGCGCCAGCAGCCAAGGGACAGACTATGGCTACACCTTC CASSQGTDYGYTF
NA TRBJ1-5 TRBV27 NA TGTGCCAGCAGAGCAGGACAGAGCAATCAGCCCCAGCATTTT CASRAGQSNQPQHF
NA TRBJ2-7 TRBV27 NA TGTGCCAGCAGTCTCGGGACGAGGAACGAGCAGTACTTC CASSLGTRNEQYF